This TCR beta chain was sequenced during a study of metastatic and nonmetastatic thyroid tumors. Looking at the study overall: Peripheral blood and tumor or nodule samples from malignant and benign thyroid patients were compared.

This clone was picked up many times. With MiXCR, TCRdb reprocessed the PCR reads. The sample carries 32,000 or so clones, 18% recorded once. The entire patient cohort was treatment-naive prior to thyroid surgery. Material for sequencing was blood. The receptor's source is a male donor with papillary thyroid cancer or a benign thyroid nodule (not recorded which). Some clones in this sample may be carry-over from other donors' samples.

The DNA for the CDR3 is TGCGCCAGCAGCCAGGACAGGAATGGCTACACCTTC. Translated: CASSQDRNGYTF. The V and J genes are TRBV10-1 and TRBJ1-2; TRBD1 aligns across 7 bases. The CDR3 has 12 residues. Germline loops: CDR1 WNHNN, CDR2 SYGVQD (reference sequence). The V and J ends lost 6 bases and 6 bases, in that order; junction bases with no gene match: 4.